This T cell receptor (beta chain) was found in a study of T-cell reconstitution after alpha-beta-depleted transplantation in children (dated by TCRdb to the mid-2010s). Broadly, across the study: Using TCR repertoire profiling, the study quantitatively followed how T-cell immune reconstitution unfolded in children after TCRalphabeta/CD19-depleted allogeneic hematopoietic cell transplantation.

The germline V gene specifies SGHTA as CDR1 and FQGNSA as CDR2. The V end gives up 5 bases and the J end 6 bases, leaving 16 bases in the junction not matched to a gene. From the cysteine through the phenylalanine, the CDR3 covers 16 amino acids. The sequence is cut down to CDR3 DNA, 48 bases in frame from base 1. The library relied on PCR. Instrument on record: Illumina HiSeq 2500. Molecular barcoding was employed in the preparation of TCR libraries, with unique molecular identifiers being used to normalize TCRbeta repertoire quantification. TCRdb trimmed public reads at Q25 via fastp, called clones via MiXCR and kept in-frame beta chains. Records with the same CDR3 protein are collapsed into one entry carrying the most frequent genes and DNA. Recorded for this sample are fewer than 150,000 distinct CDR3 sequences; roughly 10% of them occurred a single time. Together, the top ten hold more than 20% of the sample.

Remarks on this clonotype: Its antigen target is currently unknown. No much larger clone exists at a distance of one base, and base qualities are not known.

The sample's treatment or condition label, in plain terms: allogeneic hematopoietic cell transplantation with graft depleted of TCRalphabeta T cells and CD19 B cells. Transplant recipients were children who received TCRalphabeta/CD19-depleted allogeneic hematopoietic cell grafts. Broader findings and caveats from the paper: The high TCRbeta diversity at day 60 in some patients was ascribed to recipient T cells and intrathymic progenitors that had survived conditioning. The apparently early recovery of alphabetaT-cell counts about two months after transplant reportedly depended on only several hundred rapidly expanded clones that came from non-depleted graft cells. The frequencies of hyperexpanded clones fell over the following months, and after one year, T-cell counts and TCRbeta diversity were mostly attributed to newly produced T cells.

The receptor was derived from a girl under three years old who had a stem cell transplant for combined immunodeficiency, so the T cells may come from the graft donor. The sequencing here drew on PBMCs, mostly from graft donor cells, taken 180 days after TCRalphabeta/CD19-depleted stem cell transplant. In this chain, TRBV7-2 is recombined with TRBJ2-7; 7 of the junction bases match TRBD2. The bases read TGTGCCAGCAGCCGTCGTGATTCGGCGGGAGCTTTCGAGCAGTACTTC. Translated, it reads CASSRRDSAGAFEQYF.